The TCR beta chain under discussion was sequenced for a study of STAT3 mutations in large granular lymphocyte leukemia. The overall study: More than half of T-LGLL patients received immunosuppressive therapy.

About 40,000 productive templates were obtained per sample on average. Generated by immunoSEQ multiplex PCR, the TCRdb table keeps only in-frame clones and is missing some. There are tens of thousands of clones in the sample; approximately 83% occur only once, and about an eighth lies in the top ten. There are 18 residues in the CDR3. The V and J ends lost 5 bases and 0 bases respectively, with 17 bases between them. Germline assignment: CDR1 SEHNR and CDR2 FQNEAQ (reference sequence). This clone occurred a few times. What it recognizes is unknown. Points from the study as a whole: Some patients had dominant TCR clones larger than their STAT3 mutant burden. TCR clonotype switching after therapy occurred in about 35% of the 18 patients. In T-cell large granular lymphocyte leukemia, about half of patients showed multiple immunodominant subclonotypes.

The receptor's source is a man between 60 and 70 years old with T-cell large granular lymphocyte leukemia. Some clones in this sample may be carry-over from other donors' samples. This chain links TRBV7-9 with TRBJ2-6; D is possibly TRBD1 (6 bases). Sequenced input: peripheral blood mononuclear cells. The CDR3 DNA reads TGTGCCAGCAGCCCCGGGACACTCACTCACTCTGGGGCCAACGTCCTGACTTTC. As protein: CASSPGTLTHSGANVLTF.